These 23 T cell receptor beta chains share one sample of origin, sequenced in a study of radiotherapy plus CTLA-4 blockade in lung cancer. Repertoires were generated with immunoSEQ multiplex PCR, while TCRdb's copy carries only in-frame clones and drops some. This table holds 9,500 to 15,000 clones, 80% to 90% found once. The sequencing used peripheral blood, collected from a patient treated with radiotherapy plus ipilimumab. Source of these receptors: a human donor with non-small cell lung cancer that progressed on radiotherapy plus ipilimumab.

The rearrangement joins TRBV18 to TRBJ1-4; the D is unclear. Between the trimmed V and J ends, which lost 8 bases and 0 bases, there was a span of 13 bases. Germline lookup yields CDR1 KGHSH and CDR2 LQKENI. The CDR3 length is 15 residues. The CDR3 nucleotides read TGTGCCAGCCAATTGCGACCGGCAACTAATGAAAAACTGTTTTTT. This sequence encodes CASQLRPATNEKLFF.

The chain links TRBV4-1 to TRBJ2-3; tentative D call: TRBD2 (5 bases). CDR1 and CDR2 from the germline V gene are MGHRA and YSYEKL. The V gene lost 4 bases and the J gene lost 0 bases, with 11 bases spanning the gap. The CDR3 spans 15 residues. As DNA, the CDR3 is TGCGCCAGCAGCCTGTCGACTAAAAGCACAGATACGCAGTATTTT. Residues: CASSLSTKSTDTQYF.

DNA of the CDR3: TGTGCCAGTAGTATAGTAGTCAGGGACGGCTATGGCTACACCTTC. This translates into CASSIVVRDGYGYTF. The chain has TRBV19 and TRBJ1-2; weak D call: TRBD1 (5 bases). This CDR3 contains 15 residues. V dropped 1 base and J dropped 4 bases, with 13 bases sitting between them. CDR1 and CDR2 (germline): LNHDA, SQIVND (reference sequence).

There are a few counts of this clone. The CDR3 DNA is TGCGCCAGCAGCTTTCGGCAGGGGGCAGGGGAGCAGTTCTTC. Translation gives CASSFRQGAGEQFF. V is TRBV5-1 and J is TRBJ2-1; 8 bases fit TRBD1. Germline V lookup: CDR1 SGHRS, CDR2 YFSETQ. The CDR3 has 14 amino acids. Trimming at V came to 2 bases and at J to 10 bases, leaving 8 bases not matched to a gene. Variable domain in full (rest from reference TRBV5-1 and TRBJ2-1): KAGVTQTPRYLIKTRGQQVTLSCSPISGHRSVSWYQQTPGQGLQFLFEYFSETQRNKGNFPGRFSGRQFSNSRSEMNVSTLELGDSALYLCASSFRQGAGEQFFGPGTRLTVL.

The chain joins TRBV29-1 to TRBJ1-2, with TRBD1 as a possible D gene (5 bases). V lost 5 bases and J 2 bases, leaving 6 bases between the germline ends. CDR1 is SQVTM and CDR2 is ANQGSEA in the germline V gene. The CDR3 has 11 amino acids. CDR3 protein: CSVSGNYGYTF. The CDR3 DNA reads as TGCAGCGTTTCAGGGAACTATGGCTACACCTTC. Filled out from reference TRBV29-1 and TRBJ1-2, the complete variable domain reads SAVISQKPSRDICQRGTSLTIQCQVDSQVTMMFWYRQQPGQSLTLIATANQGSEATYESGFVIDKFPISRPNLTFSTLTVSNMSPEDSSIYLCSVSGNYGYTFGSGTRLTVV.

The genes are TRBV5-5 and TRBJ1-1, with 12 bases aligning to TRBD1. Per the germline V gene, CDR1 is SGHKS and CDR2 is YYEKEE (reference sequence). The CDR3 is 15 amino acids. The ends lost 3 bases at V and 4 bases at J; junction bases unmatched: 4. This CDR3 reads CASSWGQGASTEAFF. The CDR3 DNA reads TGTGCCAGCAGCTGGGGACAGGGGGCTAGCACTGAAGCTTTCTTT.

By sample share, this clone is medium-sized. The rearrangement links TRBV6-6 to TRBJ2-7; 7 bases are a match to TRBD1. The CDR3 loop spans 14 amino acids. The V gene end was trimmed by 7 bases and the J gene end by 2 bases; junction bases not matched to a gene: 8. Germline CDR1 MNHNY, CDR2 SVGAGI (reference sequence). As DNA, the CDR3 is TGTGCCAGCACCCTGGACAGGAGAGCCTACGAGCAGTACTTC. Protein: CASTLDRRAYEQYF.

This clone was counted once. The chain couples TRBV29-1 to TRBJ1-1; D is uncertain. The germline V and J ends were trimmed by 4 bases and 8 bases, with 8 bases remaining between them. Germline values: CDR1 SQVTM, CDR2 ANQGSEA. This CDR3 region has 10 residues. CDR3 coding DNA: TGCAGCGTTGTGTTAGGGGAAGCTTTCTTT. Translated, it gives CSVVLGEAFF.

This clone has a handful of counts. The chain links TRBV2 to TRBJ1-5, with TRBD1 identical over 7 bases. The CDR3 has 14 amino acids. The germline gives CDR1 SNHLY, CDR2 FYNNEI. The V and J ends lost 6 bases and 3 bases, in that order; junction bases with no gene match: 5. DNA of the CDR3: TGTGCCAGCAGCCGAGGGACAGTCAATCAGCCCCAGCATTTT. It yields the protein CASSRGTVNQPQHF.

V usage is TRBV11-3 and J usage is TRBJ2-3, with D possibly matching TRBD2 (6 bases). The germline V gene encodes CDR1 SGHNT and CDR2 YENEEA. The CDR3 sequence is 16 residues long. Trimming took off 1 base at V and 4 bases at J, with 15 bases between the two ends. DNA for the CDR3: TGTGCCAGCAGCTTAGGATTAGGAGGGGCCTCAGATACGCAGTATTTT. Protein product: CASSLGLGGASDTQYF.

The chain joins TRBV6-5 to TRBJ2-7; the D is unclear. The CDR3 totals 14 residues. V gave up 4 bases and J gave up 2 bases, with 12 bases separating them. Germline loops: CDR1 MNHEY, CDR2 SVGAGI. CDR3 sequence reads: CASSSPGLTYEQYF. CDR3 coding DNA: TGTGCCAGCAGTTCACCGGGCCTCACCTACGAGCAGTACTTC.

The chain joins TRBV6-1 to TRBJ1-1; 7 positions match TRBD1. This CDR3 has 14 amino acids. The trim removed 6 bases at V and 5 bases at J, leaving 9 bases unmatched. Germline V CDR1 and CDR2: MNHNS, SASEGT. The CDR3 spells CASRRGQFITEAFF. CDR3 DNA: TGTGCCAGCAGGCGGGGACAGTTCATAACTGAAGCTTTCTTT.

This chain joins TRBV25-1 and TRBJ1-2; TRBD1 is a possible D gene (5 bases). The V end lost 2 bases, the J end lost 4 bases, and 11 bases lay between the germline ends. CDR1 and CDR2 from the germline V gene are MGHDK and SYGVNS. The CDR3 extends over 14 amino acids. Here the CDR3 reads CASSEPDSTYGYTF. CDR3 DNA sequence: TGTGCCAGCAGTGAACCCGACAGCACCTATGGCTACACCTTC.

There are a few counts of this clone. The V gene is TRBV15, the J gene TRBJ1-4; no clear D. CDR1 is LNHNV, CDR2 YYDKDF, per germline (reference sequence). Trimming removed 0 bases from V and 10 bases from J, with 6 bases in between. The CDR3 extends over 12 amino acids. The CDR3 here is CATSRDWGKLFF. The CDR3 DNA reads as TGTGCCACCAGCAGAGATTGGGGAAAACTGTTTTTT. The full variable domain, completed using reference TRBV15 and TRBJ1-4, is DAMVIQNPRYQVTQFGKPVTLSCSQTLNHNVMYWYQQKSSQAPKLLFHYYDKDFNNEADTPDNFQSRRPNTSFCFLDIRSPGLGDTAMYLCATSRDWGKLFFGSGTQLSVL.

The V gene is TRBV25-1, the J gene TRBJ1-6; D is ambiguous. Germline CDR1 MGHDK, CDR2 SYGVNS. This CDR3 is built from 16 residues. The V and J ends lost 4 bases and 7 bases respectively, with 17 bases between them. CDR3 sequence reads: CASSVGRGALNSPLHF. The CDR3 nucleotides are TGTGCCAGCAGTGTAGGCCGAGGAGCTCTGAATTCACCCCTCCACTTT.

The chain uses TRBV14 and TRBJ2-7, with a possible D match to TRBD2 (6 bases). V dropped 4 bases and J dropped 6 bases, with 10 bases sitting between them. The CDR3 covers 12 residues. Germline V gives CDR1 SGHDN, CDR2 FVKESK. This CDR3 reads CASSPGGREQYF. The CDR3 nucleotides read TGTGCCAGCAGCCCTGGAGGGCGCGAGCAGTACTTC.

The gene calls are TRBV5-1 and TRBJ2-1; TRBD1 aligns across 8 bases. Germline CDR1 SGHRS, CDR2 YFSETQ. With 7 bases clipped from V and 0 bases from J, the junction kept 3 bases outside the gene matches. This CDR3 comprises 14 residues. The CDR3 loop is CASGGQGSYNEQFF. The CDR3 DNA reads TGCGCCAGCGGAGGACAGGGCTCCTACAATGAGCAGTTCTTC.

The chain couples TRBV14 to TRBJ1-1, with D possibly being TRBD1 (5 bases). This CDR3 comprises 15 residues. The ends were cut back, 0 bases at V and 4 bases at J, with 12 bases in the middle. Per the germline V gene, CDR1 is SGHDN and CDR2 is FVKESK. This CDR3 is CASSQDGKGRTEAFF. The CDR3 DNA sequence: TGTGCCAGCAGCCAAGATGGTAAGGGACGCACTGAAGCTTTCTTT.

This clone was observed a single time. The chain carries TRBV18 and TRBJ2-3; the match to TRBD2 covers 12 bases. Per the germline V gene, CDR1 is KGHSH and CDR2 is LQKENI. V lost 1 base, J lost 2 bases, and 7 bases stayed unmatched. The CDR3 runs 18 residues. The CDR3 is CASSPQLAGGQSTDTQYF. The DNA for the CDR3 is TGTGCCAGCTCACCACAACTAGCGGGGGGTCAATCCACAGATACGCAGTATTTT.

The rearrangement uses TRBV18 and TRBJ1-6; 7 bases fit TRBD1. V lost 5 bases to trimming and J lost 0 bases; unmatched junction nucleotides: 7. The CDR3 consists of 17 residues. CDR1 and CDR2 from the germline V gene are KGHSH and LQKENI. The CDR3, as DNA: TGTGCCAGCTCAGAGGGGGCGACAGGCTCCTATAATTCACCCCTCCACTTT. Translated, it gives CASSEGATGSYNSPLHF.

The chain carries TRBV19 and TRBJ2-7; 7 nucleotides agree with TRBD1. The CDR3 extends over 13 amino acids. After removal of 3 bases from V and 6 bases from J, the junction contained 5 bases not matched to a gene. Germline loops: CDR1 LNHDA, CDR2 SQIVND (reference sequence). CDR3 protein: CASSIKGAGEQYF. CDR3 bases: TGTGCCAGTAGTATCAAGGGGGCGGGCGAGCAGTACTTC.

This chain connects TRBV18 to TRBJ2-2, with 10 positions matching TRBD2. The trim removed 3 bases at V and 6 bases at J, leaving 16 bases unmatched. Germline CDR1 KGHSH, CDR2 LQKENI. This CDR3 has 19 residues. The CDR3 is CASSPVQRGGTGFSGELFF. The DNA of the CDR3 is TGTGCCAGCTCACCGGTTCAGCGGGGGGGCACCGGATTTTCCGGGGAGCTGTTTTTT.

A few counts support this clone. The chain recombines TRBV27 with TRBJ2-7; TRBD1 matches at 7 bases. The V segment lost 6 bases and the J segment 4 bases; nucleotides outside the gene matches: 9. This CDR3 spans 14 amino acids. Germline V lookup: CDR1 MNHEY, CDR2 SMNVEV (reference sequence). CDR3 nucleotides: TGTGCCAGCAGCAACAGGGGAAAGGGATACGAGCAGTACTTC. It translates to CASSNRGKGYEQYF.